The entry below describes one T cell receptor beta chain. TCRdb keeps only in-frame clones here, not all; method: immunoSEQ multiplex PCR. The repertoire holds about 32,000 clones, with roughly four fifths as singletons. Germline V gene data show CDR1 as LGHNA and CDR2 as YNFKEQ. Trimming took off 1 base at V and 5 bases at J, with 11 bases between the two ends. CDR3 size: 14 residues. The data belong to a study of a mutant IDH1 vaccine in newly diagnosed glioma. Study context: Sex distribution of treated patients was roughly 60% male and about 38% female; mean age was around 40 years.

The sample's time point: baseline, week 1 (first vaccination visit). Treatment here: pre-vaccination baseline after standard-of-care therapy. Tumors from donors were new WHO grade 3 or 4 IDH1-mutant astrocytomas with ATRX loss. Here the sequenced sample was PBMCs, taken from a glioma patient treated with radiotherapy, temozolomide or both. This sequence was found in a man aged 25-45 years with glioma. The chain is built from TRBV4-2 and TRBJ1-1; perhaps TRBD1 as D (6 bases). The CDR3: CASSQAGGATEAFF. The CDR3 DNA follows: TGTGCCAGCAGCCAAGCGGGGGGCGCAACTGAAGCTTTCTTT.